This TCR beta chain was profiled in a study of Tregs in tolerant kidney transplant recipients. This table comes from immunoSEQ multiplex PCR, and its TCRdb copy is limited to in-frame clones, with some not included. In the table there are around 43,000 clones, more than 80% of which are singletons. CDR1 and CDR2 (germline): MNHEY, SVGAGI. Trimming pared 0 bases from V and 3 bases from J, leaving 9 bases between. The CDR3 is made up of 15 amino acids. An overnight rest at 37°C with 150 to 250 IU/ml IL-2 preceded regulatory T cell sorting from thawed PBMCs. This clone has a single count. The antigen remains undetermined. Findings and caveats of the study: The most relevant donor-specific Treg TCRbeta repertoire apparently came from expansion with activated donor B cells. No direct test of biological reproducibility was done here. Validation in larger populations is needed because few patients were studied.

The sample taken for sequencing was Tregs from blood. The sequence came from a human donor in good health. The genes are TRBV6-5 and TRBJ2-1; D uncertain. The CDR3: CASSYSRVVYNEQFF. The CDR3 DNA reads as TGTGCCAGCAGTTACTCGAGAGTAGTCTACAATGAGCAGTTCTTC.